A single sample is the source of the 21 T cell receptor beta chains below, sequenced in a study of CD8 T cells in Susac syndrome. RNA totalling about 0.45 to 1 ug underwent reverse transcription with random hexamers. TCRdb redid the calling of the immunoSEQ multiplex PCR reads with MiXCR, one entry per CDR3 protein. The table lists some 300,000 distinct CDR3 sequences, 85% of them singletons. The sequenced material came from CD8+ T cells from PBMCs. The source is a human donor with multiple sclerosis.

The chain is built from TRBV29-1 and TRBJ2-7; 8 bases are a match to TRBD2. Germline CDR1 reads SQVTM; CDR2 reads ANQGSEA. V shed 5 bases, J shed 0 bases, and the junction held 3 bases outside the gene matches. This CDR3 comprises 13 residues. The CDR3 region is CSVLTSDSYEQYF. As DNA, the CDR3 is TGCAGCGTTTTGACTAGCGACTCCTACGAGCAGTACTTC.

Concerning this clonotype itself: The CDR3 ends on some other residue instead of the conserved phenylalanine or tryptophan, so this is likely a read error. The chain couples TRBV30 to TRBJ1-2; D gene ambiguous. This CDR3 is 13 amino acids long. Trimming removed 0 bases at V and 6 bases at J, with 11 bases between. Per the germline V gene, CDR1 is GTSNPN and CDR2 is SVGIG (reference sequence). The CDR3 bases are TGTGCCTGGAGTGTGGGGTGGAGCCATGGCTACACCGTC. This encodes CAWSVGWSHGYTV.

This clonotype was seen just once. This sequence joins TRBV11-3 and TRBJ2-4; 10 bases match TRBD1. Per the germline V gene, CDR1 is SGHNT and CDR2 is YENEEA. Trimming removed 5 bases from V and 7 bases from J; junction bases left unmatched: 5. The CDR3 is made up of 14 amino acids. CDR3 nucleotides: TGTGCCAGCAGCCTAAGACAGGGGGCGAACATTCAGTACTTC. Amino acid sequence: CASSLRQGANIQYF.

The genes are TRBV28 and TRBJ2-3, with 11 positions matching TRBD2. With V trimmed by 3 bases and J by 2 bases, 16 bases remained unmatched. In germline, CDR1 is MDHEN, CDR2 SYDVKM. This CDR3 has 20 amino acids. The DNA of the CDR3 is TGTGCCAGCAGTTTTCCGATGTACCGGGGACTAGCGGACCACACAGATACGCAGTATTTT. It translates to CASSFPMYRGLADHTDTQYF.

V is TRBV7-6 and J is TRBJ2-1; 9 bases align to TRBD1. V trimming: 4 bases; J trimming: 11 bases; junction bases outside the gene matches: 6. This CDR3 comprises 13 residues. Germline CDR1 reads SGHVS; CDR2 reads FNYEAQ. The CDR3: CASSSPGQGKQFF. CDR3 DNA sequence: TGTGCCAGCAGCTCACCGGGACAGGGAAAGCAGTTCTTC.

This chain connects TRBV7-9 to TRBJ2-1; 8 nucleotides align to TRBD2. This CDR3 has 16 residues. The V gene's germline CDR1 is SEHNR and CDR2 FQNEAQ (reference sequence). The V gene end was trimmed by 1 base and the J gene end by 7 bases; junction bases not matched to a gene: 9. DNA for the CDR3: TGTGCCAGCAGCTTAGGGCGAGCGGGAGCCACTAATGAGCAGTTCTTC. Residues: CASSLGRAGATNEQFF.

V is TRBV9 and J is TRBJ2-3, with TRBD2 identical over 9 bases. Trimming cost V 2 bases and J 4 bases; bases outside gene matches: 2. CDR3 length equals 14 residues. Looked up from germline, CDR1 is SGDLS and CDR2 is YYNGEE. CDR3 sequence: CASSVSGRSDTQYF. The CDR3 DNA is TGTGCCAGCAGCGTCAGCGGGAGGTCAGATACGCAGTATTTT.

The genes are TRBV18 and TRBJ2-1; D remains unclear. The V end was cut by 3 bases, the J end by 2 bases, with 11 bases between. CDR1 KGHSH and CDR2 LQKENI come from the germline V gene. CDR3 size: 15 residues. CDR3 protein: CASSPIPGPYNEQFF. CDR3 nucleotide sequence: TGTGCCAGCTCACCCATTCCGGGCCCCTACAATGAGCAGTTCTTC.

The V gene is TRBV28, the J gene TRBJ2-1; D remains unclear. Germline V gives CDR1 MDHEN, CDR2 SYDVKM. This CDR3 has 14 residues. Trimming took 5 bases from V and 9 from J, leaving 17 bases between them. The CDR3 spells CASSADSTLGEQFF. The CDR3 DNA follows: TGTGCCAGCAGTGCAGACTCTACGCTCGGTGAGCAGTTCTTC.

Only a few counts were recorded for this clonotype. The chain uses TRBV4-3 and TRBJ2-7, with a possible D match to TRBD1 (5 bases). Trimming cost V 1 base and J 2 bases, with 12 bases left between them. The V gene's germline CDR1 is LGHNA and CDR2 YSLEER. This CDR3 contains 15 residues. CDR3 bases: TGCGCCAGCAGCCAAGCGACGACAGTAACCTACGAGCAGTACTTC. As protein: CASSQATTVTYEQYF.

This chain uses TRBV27 with TRBJ2-7; 14 positions agree with TRBD2. The CDR3 covers 18 residues. V trimming: 6 bases; J trimming: 3 bases; junction bases outside the gene matches: 13. CDR1 is MNHEY, CDR2 SMNVEV, per germline (reference sequence). The CDR3 DNA reads as TGTGCCAGCAGCCAAATCGGGACTAGCGGGAGCTCCTACTACGAGCAGTACTTC. This codes for CASSQIGTSGSSYYEQYF.

The V call is TRBV24-1, the J call TRBJ2-3; TRBD1 matches 9 bases. CDR3 length equals 17 residues. Germline values: CDR1 KGHDR, CDR2 SFDVKD. V dropped 4 bases and J dropped 3; count of bases not matched to a gene: 10. The CDR3 is CATSEATGGVITDTQYF. For the CDR3, the DNA is TGTGCCACCAGTGAAGCCACAGGGGGCGTCATTACAGATACGCAGTATTTT.

The chain is built from TRBV3-1 and TRBJ2-7; D may be TRBD1 or TRBD2 (7 bases each). CDR1 is LGHDT, CDR2 YNNKEL, per germline (reference sequence). Between the trimmed V and J ends, which lost 5 bases and 0 bases, there was a span of 26 bases. The CDR3 sequence is 19 residues long. CDR3 in amino acids: CASSSHDRVPGLYSYEQYF. The DNA of the CDR3 is TGTGCCAGCAGCTCACACGACAGGGTCCCGGGACTATACTCCTACGAGCAGTACTTC.

V gene TRBV2 combines with J gene TRBJ1-5, with 12 bases that match TRBD1. The germline CDR1 and CDR2 sequences are SNHLY and FYNNEI. Germline trimming cut 6 bases from V and 0 bases from J; bases unmatched to any gene: 9. The CDR3 has 18 residues. CDR3 DNA: TGTGCCAGCAGCGGGGACAGGGGGCGAGTCGATAGCAATCAGCCCCAGCATTTT. Its translation: CASSGDRGRVDSNQPQHF.

CDR3 region: CATLPGTSGSGPSNEQFF. Written as DNA, the CDR3 is TGTGCCACCTTACCCGGGACTAGCGGGTCTGGGCCCTCAAATGAGCAGTTCTTC. The chain links TRBV19 to TRBJ2-1; 12 bases line up with TRBD2. Germline V lookup: CDR1 LNHDA, CDR2 SQIVND (reference sequence). Trimming took 10 bases from V and 7 from J; bases not matched to a gene: 20. This CDR3 is built from 18 residues.

V gene TRBV6-5 combines with J gene TRBJ2-7, with D perhaps TRBD2 (6 bases). Trimming shortened V by 11 bases and J by 5 bases, and 19 bases separated the two germline ends. Per germline, CDR1 MNHEY and CDR2 SVGAGI. CDR3 length: 13 residues. The CDR3 is CAAGPGLRHEQYF. For the CDR3, the DNA is TGTGCCGCGGGACCTGGACTAAGACACGAGCAGTACTTC.

V gene TRBV15 combines with J gene TRBJ1-2; a weak D match, TRBD1 (5 bases). Germline V gives CDR1 LNHNV, CDR2 YYDKDF (reference sequence). V was trimmed by 1 base and J by 5 bases, leaving 14 bases between them. There are 15 residues in the CDR3. CDR3 amino acids: CATSRGQGYFYGYTF. DNA for the CDR3: TGTGCCACCAGCAGAGGGCAGGGTTATTTTTATGGCTACACCTTC.

CDR3 in DNA: TGTGCCAGCAGGGTTGAGGGCAATGAGCAGTTCTTC. As protein: CASRVEGNEQFF. The V gene is TRBV7-9, the J gene TRBJ2-1, with a tentative D call TRBD2 (5 bases). Trimming took 6 bases from V and 6 from J, leaving 9 bases between them. CDR1 and CDR2 (germline): SEHNR, FQNEAQ (reference sequence). The CDR3 runs 12 residues. The full variable domain, completed using reference TRBV7-9 and TRBJ2-1, is DTGVSQNPRHKITKRGQNVTFRCDPISEHNRLYWYRQTLGQGPEFLTYFQNEAQLEKSRLLSDRFSAERPKGSFSTLEIQRTEQGDSAMYLCASRVEGNEQFFGPGTRLTVL.

The rearrangement uses TRBV4-1 and TRBJ2-2; D is unresolved. Trimming took off 5 bases at V and 4 bases at J, with 14 bases between the two ends. CDR3 length: 15 amino acids. Per the germline V gene, CDR1 is MGHRA and CDR2 is YSYEKL. The CDR3 loop reads CASSAGALFTGELFF. DNA for the CDR3: TGCGCCAGCAGCGCCGGTGCGCTTTTCACCGGGGAGCTGTTTTTT.

This chain joins TRBV25-1 and TRBJ1-2; 10 bases align to TRBD1. Trimming removed 7 bases from V and 3 bases from J; junction bases left unmatched: 5. CDR1 and CDR2 (germline): MGHDK, SYGVNS. This CDR3 has 14 residues. The CDR3: CASTKTGGDYGYTF. As DNA, the CDR3 is TGTGCCAGCACTAAGACAGGGGGCGACTATGGCTACACCTTC.

This sequence joins TRBV7-9 and TRBJ1-1; unclear D gene. Trimming pared 1 base from V and 1 base from J, leaving 4 bases between. This CDR3 has 13 residues. Per the germline V gene, CDR1 is SEHNR and CDR2 is FQNEAQ (reference sequence). CDR3 nucleotide sequence: TGTGCCAGCAGCTTAGTTACGAACACTGAAGCTTTCTTT. Protein: CASSLVTNTEAFF.